The rows below give T cell receptor beta chains drawn from one sample of a study of blood T cell repertoires in COVID-19. Libraries were prepared by immunoSEQ multiplex PCR; TCRdb keeps only in-frame clonotypes and omits some of them. Here the sample spans around 280,000 clones, about nine tenths being singletons. The sequenced sample consisted of PBMCs or T cells enriched from blood (not recorded which). The receptors come from a woman aged 40 to 50 who had recovered from COVID-19. CDR3s include the opening cysteine and the closing phenylalanine or tryptophan. The order of the fields is clone size, V gene, J gene, D gene, CDR3 protein, CDR3 DNA. D genes are given only for firm matches. Size values are once, few and many counts, or a class for expanded clones, and some rows have none.

NA	TRBV5-1	TRBJ2-7	TRBD2	CASSLASGRAYEQYF	TGCGCCAGCAGCTTAGCTAGCGGGAGGGCCTACGAGCAGTACTTC
once	TRBV15	TRBJ2-5	NA	CATSRDPGQGETQYF	TGTGCCACCAGCAGAGATCCGGGTCAGGGCGAGACCCAGTACTTC
NA	TRBV2	TRBJ2-3	TRBD2	CASSDLAGEPTDTQYF	TGTGCCAGCAGTGATCTAGCGGGAGAGCCCACAGATACGCAGTATTTT
NA	TRBV19	TRBJ1-2	TRBD1	CASRQGQGNFYGYTF	TGTGCCAGTAGGCAGGGACAGGGAAATTTCTATGGCTACACCTTC
once	TRBV2	TRBJ2-7	NA	CASSEVAQYPYEQYF	TGTGCCAGCAGTGAAGTAGCCCAATACCCCTACGAGCAGTACTTC
many	TRBV12-3/TRBV12-4	TRBJ1-1	NA	CASSPGAEAFF	TGTGCCAGCAGTCCTGGGGCAGAAGCTTTCTTT
NA	TRBV4-1	TRBJ2-1	NA	CASSQDSGRLYNEQFF	TGCGCCAGCAGCCAAGATTCTGGGCGCCTCTACAATGAGCAGTTCTTC
NA	TRBV19	TRBJ2-6	NA	CASSKDRSSGANVLTF	TGTGCCAGTAGTAAGGATCGGAGCTCTGGGGCCAACGTCCTGACTTTC
NA	TRBV29-1	TRBJ2-5	TRBD1	CSAKGRTGDEETQYF	TGCAGCGCTAAGGGTCGGACAGGCGATGAAGAGACCCAGTACTTC
NA	TRBV6-5	TRBJ1-1	TRBD1	CASSYSTGAEAFF	TGTGCCAGCAGTTACAGTACAGGGGCTGAAGCTTTCTTT
NA	TRBV30	TRBJ2-7	TRBD1	CAWSVIISGPRTGASYEQYF	TGTGCCTGGAGTGTTATCATTTCCGGCCCACGGACAGGGGCTTCCTACGAGCAGTACTTC
NA	TRBV6-5	TRBJ1-5	TRBD1	CASRKGGTGVSSWHF	TGTGCCAGCAGGAAGGGGGGGACAGGGGTTTCTTCCTGGCATTTT
NA	TRBV9	TRBJ1-2	NA	CASSPHEGANYGYTF	TGTGCCAGCAGCCCCCACGAGGGGGCTAACTATGGCTACACCTTC
NA	TRBV19	TRBJ1-2	TRBD1	CASSMDRINYGYTF	TGTGCCAGTAGTATGGACAGGATTAACTATGGCTACACCTTC
NA	TRBV18	TRBJ2-1	NA	CASSPPRAGLPDEQFF	TGTGCCAGCTCACCACCGAGGGCAGGCCTTCCCGATGAGCAGTTCTTC
NA	TRBV2	TRBJ1-6	NA	CASSERRQRNSPLHF	TGTGCCAGCAGTGAAAGGCGGCAGCGAAATTCACCCCTCCACTTT
NA	TRBV7-3	TRBJ1-1	NA	CASSLTYSNTEAFF	TGTGCCAGCAGCTTAACGTACAGTAACACTGAAGCTTTCTTT
NA	TRBV7-2	TRBJ2-2	NA	CASSHFTGELFF	TGTGCCAGCAGCCACTTCACCGGGGAGCTGTTTTTT
NA	TRBV15	TRBJ1-2	NA	CATSPGQGGLYGYTF	TGTGCCACCAGCCCTGGACAAGGTGGCCTCTATGGCTACACCTTC
NA	TRBV20-1	TRBJ2-5	TRBD2	CSASLGLAGGPRETQYF	TGCAGTGCTAGTCTCGGACTAGCGGGGGGGCCGCGGGAGACCCAGTACTTC
once	TRBV9	TRBJ2-3	NA	CASSASVRSDTQYF	TGTGCCAGCAGCGCTAGCGTCCGGTCAGATACGCAGTATTTT
NA	TRBV27	TRBJ1-6	TRBD1	CASRNRGQSPLHF	TGTGCCAGCAGAAACAGGGGACAATCACCCCTCCACTTT
NA	TRBV6-5	TRBJ1-2	TRBD1	CASRATGPSGYTF	TGTGCCAGCAGGGCGACAGGGCCGTCAGGCTACACCTTC
NA	TRBV19	TRBJ1-4	TRBD1	CASSEGQARNEKLFF	TGTGCCAGTAGTGAAGGACAGGCGCGTAATGAAAAACTGTTTTTT
NA	TRBV7-9	TRBJ1-2	NA	CASSVPGLLNYGYTF	TGTGCCAGCAGCGTCCCGGGACTCCTTAACTATGGCTACACCTTC
NA	TRBV11-2	TRBJ2-5	TRBD2	CASSPRASGRAYQETQYF	TGTGCCAGCAGCCCCCGGGCTAGCGGGAGGGCCTACCAAGAGACCCAGTACTTC
NA	TRBV2	TRBJ2-1	TRBD1	CASSETGGYNEQFF	TGTGCCAGCAGTGAGACAGGGGGTTACAATGAGCAGTTCTTC
once	TRBV5-4	TRBJ1-1	NA	CASSLGLEVGTEAFF	TGTGCCAGCAGCTTGGGCCTGGAGGTAGGCACTGAAGCTTTCTTT
NA	TRBV18	TRBJ2-5	TRBD1	CASSAGQGARETQYF	TGTGCCAGCTCAGCGGGACAGGGGGCCCGGGAGACCCAGTACTTC
NA	TRBV7-9	TRBJ1-5	TRBD1	CASSQGQGSNQPQHF	TGTGCCAGCAGCCAGGGACAGGGAAGCAATCAGCCCCAGCATTTT
NA	TRBV4-3	TRBJ2-1	TRBD2	CASSQDPGGFKNEQFF	TGCGCCAGCAGCCAAGACCCCGGGGGGTTCAAGAATGAGCAGTTCTTC
NA	TRBV2	TRBJ1-6	NA	CASSSERGKGSPLHF	TGTGCCAGCAGTTCCGAGAGGGGGAAAGGTTCACCCCTCCACTTT
once	TRBV4-2	TRBJ1-2	TRBD1	CASSLQGAFVGYTF	TGTGCCAGCAGCCTACAGGGGGCGTTTGTTGGCTACACCTTC
NA	TRBV30	TRBJ1-3	NA	CAWKHYEGSGNTIYF	TGTGCCTGGAAACACTATGAGGGCTCTGGAAACACCATATATTTT
NA	TRBV7-2	TRBJ2-3	TRBD2	CASSFKRGGSESTDTQYF	TGTGCCAGCAGCTTTAAGCGGGGGGGTAGTGAAAGCACAGATACGCAGTATTTT
NA	TRBV5-8	TRBJ2-2	TRBD2	CASSEEGGAGDTGELFF	TGTGCCAGCAGCGAAGAAGGGGGAGCGGGGGACACCGGGGAGCTGTTTTTT
NA	TRBV3-1/TRBV3-2	TRBJ1-6	TRBD1	CASSQDTGTGSSPLHF	TGTGCCAGCAGCCAAGACACCGGGACAGGGAGTTCACCCCTCCACTTT
NA	TRBV7-8	TRBJ2-4	NA	CASSPLENIQYF	TGTGCCAGCAGCCCGCTAGAAAACATTCAGTACTTC
NA	TRBV5-8	TRBJ1-5	TRBD1	CASSFTGGVQPQHF	TGTGCCAGCAGCTTTACAGGGGGCGTGCAGCCCCAGCATTTT
few	TRBV18	TRBJ2-7	TRBD1	CASSPSGQGREQYF	TGTGCCAGCTCACCCTCGGGACAGGGACGCGAGCAGTACTTC
NA	TRBV5-5	TRBJ1-2	NA	CASSRGQTSLRYGYTF	TGTGCCAGCAGCCGAGGACAGACGTCTTTGCGCTATGGCTACACCTTC
once	TRBV7-9	TRBJ1-2	TRBD1	CASSSPGQGVLWTF	TGTGCCAGCAGCTCACCGGGACAGGGGGTATTATGGACCTTC
NA	TRBV7-2	TRBJ1-3	NA	CASSLQGPARNTIYF	TGTGCCAGCAGCTTACAGGGCCCGGCGAGAAACACCATATATTTT
NA	TRBV4-1	TRBJ2-3	TRBD1	CASSQVGTGTDTQYF	TGCGCCAGCAGCCAAGTTGGGACAGGGACAGATACGCAGTATTTT
NA	TRBV7-2	TRBJ2-3	TRBD2	CASSFLAVPTDTQYF	TGTGCCAGCAGCTTCCTAGCGGTGCCCACAGATACGCAGTATTTT
NA	TRBV30	TRBJ1-2	TRBD1	CAWRQGPGWGYTF	TGTGCCTGGAGACAGGGGCCTGGGTGGGGCTACACCTTC
NA	TRBV14	TRBJ1-1	TRBD1	CASSLYGDRAWTEAFF	TGTGCCAGCAGCCTTTATGGAGACAGGGCGTGGACTGAAGCTTTCTTT
NA	TRBV4-3	TRBJ2-6	NA	CASSHPGTGANVLTF	TGCGCCAGCAGCCACCCAGGAACTGGGGCCAACGTCCTGACTTTC